Listed here are 28 T cell receptor beta chains from one sample, sequenced in a study of T cell repertoires in cytomegalovirus infection. The antigens of these receptors remain unknown. TCRdb passed the reads through MiXCR, listing each CDR3 protein once. Among 150,000 or so distinct CDR3 sequences listed, about 31% were seen once. The material was CD8+ T cells from cultured PBMCs, obtained from culture after CMV antigen stimulation. These receptors originate from a human donor in good health (CMV status not recorded). Some clones in this sample may be carry-over from other donors' samples.

This clonotype was detected a few times. The chain combines TRBV10-3 with TRBJ2-3, with 11 positions matching TRBD2. The CDR3 is 15 amino acids. Germline CDR1 and CDR2: ENHRY and SYGVKD. J was trimmed by 2 bases and V by 8 bases; bases with no gene match: 6. The CDR3, as DNA: TGTGCCATCGGTGGTAGCGGGGGGGACACAGATACGCAGTATTTT. Residues: CAIGGSGGDTDTQYF.

The gene calls are TRBV6-1 and TRBJ1-5, with D perhaps matching TRBD1 (5 bases). This CDR3 contains 15 residues. The V gene lost 1 base and the J gene lost 7 bases, with 14 bases spanning the gap. Germline V gene data show CDR1 as MNHNS and CDR2 as SASEGT. The CDR3 bases are TGTGCCAGCAGTGAAGATAGGGGAGGGCTCCAGCCCCAGCATTTT. This codes for CASSEDRGGLQPQHF.

The V gene is TRBV19, the J gene TRBJ1-2, with TRBD1 matching over 12 bases. The length of the CDR3 is 15 residues. With 3 bases clipped from V and 8 bases from J, the junction kept 7 bases outside the gene matches. In germline, CDR1 is LNHDA, CDR2 SQIVND (reference sequence). Here the CDR3 DNA reads TGTGCCAGTAGTATTACCGGGACAGGGGGCGACGGCTACACCTTC. It yields the protein CASSITGTGGDGYTF.

This clonotype showed up just a few times. The chain is built from TRBV2 and TRBJ2-5; D is possibly TRBD1 (6 bases). The CDR3 is 12 amino acids. V was shortened by 6 bases and J by 1 base, with 6 bases between the two germline ends. Germline CDR1 and CDR2: SNHLY and FYNNEI. CDR3 in DNA: TGTGCCAGCAGACAGGGCCAAGAGACCCAGTACTTC. Encoded protein: CASRQGQETQYF.

This clonotype was found many times. The chain is built from TRBV6-5 and TRBJ2-3, with 10 bases identical to TRBD2. The V segment lost 5 bases and the J segment 2 bases; nucleotides outside the gene matches: 1. Germline values: CDR1 MNHEY, CDR2 SVGAGI. The CDR3 consists of 14 residues. The CDR3 nucleotides read TGTGCCAGCAGTGGACTAGCGGCCACAGATACGCAGTATTTT. Protein sequence: CASSGLAATDTQYF.

This clonotype appeared a single time. The genes are TRBV7-4 and TRBJ2-7; tentatively, D is TRBD1 (6 bases). The length of the CDR3 is 16 residues. With 0 bases removed from V and 1 base from J, the gap between germline ends came to 13 bases. Germline-derived CDR1 and CDR2 are SGHVT and SQSDAQ. CDR3 region: CASSLARGHLSYEQYF. CDR3 bases: TGTGCCAGCAGCTTAGCGAGGGGACATCTTTCCTACGAGCAGTACTTC. Based on the CDR3 plus reference TRBV7-4 and TRBJ2-7, the full variable domain is GAGVSQSPRYKVAKRGRDVALRCDSISGHVTLYWYRQTLGQGSEVLTYSQSDAQRDKSGRPSGRFSAERPERSVSTLKIQRTEQGDSAVYLCASSLARGHLSYEQYFGPGTRLTVT.

In this sample, this clonotype turned up once. V gene TRBV29-1 combines with J gene TRBJ1-1, with D hard to call. Per the germline V gene, CDR1 is SQVTM and CDR2 is ANQGSEA. CDR3 length: 13 amino acids. V lost 4 bases to trimming and J lost 1 base, with 10 bases between them. The CDR3 region has the DNA TGCAGCGTTGTTGAGGGATGGAACACTGAAGCTTTCTTT. Protein sequence: CSVVEGWNTEAFF.

The chain recombines TRBV7-6 with TRBJ2-6, with D uncertain. This CDR3 contains 17 residues. The V end lost 3 bases, the J end lost 0 bases, and 12 bases lay between the germline ends. Per the germline V gene, CDR1 is SGHVS and CDR2 is FNYEAQ. CDR3 in amino acids: CASSFRSTLSGANVLTF. The CDR3 region has the DNA TGTGCCAGCAGCTTCCGATCCACGCTCTCTGGGGCCAACGTCCTGACTTTC. Together with reference TRBV7-6 and TRBJ2-6, the CDR3 gives the full variable domain: GAGVSQSPRYKVTKRGQDVALRCDPISGHVSLYWYRQALGQGPEFLTYFNYEAQQDKSGLPNDRFSAERPEGSISTLTIQRTEQRDSAMYRCASSFRSTLSGANVLTFGAGSRLTVL.

This sequence joins TRBV2 and TRBJ2-1; 8 bases match TRBD1. Germline CDR1 SNHLY, CDR2 FYNNEI. CDR3 length: 13 residues. The CDR3 is CVTRQGRVNEQFF. The CDR3 nucleotides read TGTGTCACGCGACAGGGGAGAGTCAATGAGCAGTTCTTC.

This clonotype turned up a few times. The chain links TRBV7-6 to TRBJ2-5; possibly TRBD1 for D (5 bases). The V gene lost 5 bases and the J gene lost 4 bases, with 14 bases spanning the gap. Looked up from germline, CDR1 is SGHVS and CDR2 is FNYEAQ. The CDR3 has 14 residues. DNA for the CDR3: TGTGCCAGCAGCAAGAGCGTGGGGCCAGAGACCCAGTACTTC. Its protein is CASSKSVGPETQYF. The variable domain in full, completed from reference TRBV7-6 and TRBJ2-5, reads GAGVSQSPRYKVTKRGQDVALRCDPISGHVSLYWYRQALGQGPEFLTYFNYEAQQDKSGLPNDRFSAERPEGSISTLTIQRTEQRDSAMYRCASSKSVGPETQYFGPGTRLLVL.

Note on this clonotype: A read error may account for a junction end that differs from germline. The V gene is TRBV7-2, the J gene TRBJ1-5, with D hard to call. Germline CDR1 is SGHTA and CDR2 is FQGNSA. The CDR3 has 13 amino acids. As DNA, the CDR3 is TGTGCCAGCAGCCTAGCAGTAAATCAGCCCCAGCATTTT. As protein: CASSLAVNQPQHF.

As concerns this clonotype: A junction boundary mismatches the germline segment, possibly from a read error. The gene calls are TRBV7-2 and TRBJ2-7, with D unclear. This CDR3 region has 13 residues. Germline lookup yields CDR1 SGHTA and CDR2 FQGNSA. CDR3 coding DNA: TGTGCCAGCAGCTTGCGACTCCCCTACGAGCTGTACTTC. This gives the protein CASSLRLPYELYF.

This clonotype was picked up a small number of times. CDR3 amino acids: CASSLTGVAYNEQFF. CDR3 nucleotides: TGTGCCAGCAGTTTAACGGGGGTCGCCTACAATGAGCAGTTCTTC. V gene TRBV27 combines with J gene TRBJ2-1, with TRBD2 as a possible D gene (6 bases). V was shortened by 2 bases and J by 2 bases, with 10 bases between the two germline ends. CDR3 length: 15 residues. CDR1 and CDR2 (germline): MNHEY, SMNVEV (reference sequence).

This chain connects TRBV7-9 to TRBJ1-1; TRBD1 matches at 10 bases. V lost 1 base and J lost 0; bases outside the gene matches: 8. CDR1 is SEHNR, CDR2 FQNEAQ, per germline (reference sequence). There are 18 residues in the CDR3. Here the CDR3 reads CASSLVPGTGALNTEAFF. The CDR3 coding sequence is TGTGCCAGCAGCTTAGTTCCAGGGACAGGGGCCCTGAACACTGAAGCTTTCTTT.

This clonotype turned up a few times. This chain connects TRBV30 to TRBJ2-1, with 9 nucleotides matching TRBD1. V shed 6 bases, J shed 3 bases, and the junction held 6 bases outside the gene matches. CDR1 and CDR2 (germline): GTSNPN, SVGIG (reference sequence). This CDR3 has 14 residues. The CDR3 DNA follows: TGTGCCTGTACCGACAGGGGGGTCTACAATGAGCAGTTCTTC. This encodes CACTDRGVYNEQFF.

This chain connects TRBV7-2 to TRBJ2-3; 10 positions match TRBD2. CDR3 size: 18 residues. Per germline, CDR1 SGHTA and CDR2 FQGNSA. Trimming took 3 bases from V and 6 from J; bases not matched to a gene: 15. For the CDR3, the DNA is TGTGCCAGCAGCTTTACCCCTATAGCGGGGGGCGTTCTGGATACGCAGTATTTT. Its translation: CASSFTPIAGGVLDTQYF.

The V and J genes are TRBV11-2 and TRBJ2-3; 7 nucleotides align to TRBD1. This CDR3 spans 15 amino acids. CDR1 is SGHAT and CDR2 is FQNNGV in the germline V gene. Trimming cost V 4 bases and J 4 bases; bases outside gene matches: 8. CDR3 in amino acids: CASSSLTGPADTQYF. Here the CDR3 DNA reads TGTGCCAGCAGCTCGCTGACAGGGCCCGCAGATACGCAGTATTTT.

The J gene is TRBJ2-1, the V gene TRBV5-6; TRBD1 matches 10 bases. The CDR3 covers 15 residues. Germline V gene data show CDR1 as SGHDT and CDR2 as YYEEEE. The V gene end was trimmed by 1 base and the J gene end by 9 bases; junction bases not matched to a gene: 7. In nucleotides, the CDR3 is TGTGCCAGCAGCTTGTACGGGACAGGGGATCGTGAGCAGTTCTTC. This translates into CASSLYGTGDREQFF.

The V gene is TRBV19, the J gene TRBJ1-2; a possible D gene is TRBD1 (5 bases). Germline-derived CDR1 and CDR2 are LNHDA and SQIVND (reference sequence). Between the trimmed V and J ends, which lost 4 bases and 4 bases, there was a span of 16 bases. This CDR3 comprises 15 residues. The CDR3 protein is CASSTHQGSAYGYTF. CDR3 bases: TGTGCCAGTAGTACACACCAGGGATCTGCCTATGGCTACACCTTC. The full variable domain, completed using reference TRBV19 and TRBJ1-2, is DGGITQSPKYLFRKEGQNVTLSCEQNLNHDAMYWYRQDPGQGLRLIYYSQIVNDFQKGDIAEGYSVSREKKESFPLTVTSAQKNPTAFYLCASSTHQGSAYGYTFGSGTRLTVV.

The CDR3 DNA reads as TGTGCCAGCAGCGACCCGGGGGGGGGGGTAAACTATGGCTACACCTTC. Translated: CASSDPGGGVNYGYTF. The V call is TRBV7-8, the J call TRBJ1-2; maybe TRBD1 (5 bases). V lost 5 bases to trimming and J lost 2 bases, with 18 bases between them. Germline V gene sequence: CDR1 SGHVS, CDR2 FQNEAQ. This CDR3 comprises 16 residues. Drawing the rest from reference TRBV7-8 and TRBJ1-2, the complete variable domain is GAGVSQSPRYKVAKRGQDVALRCDPISGHVSLFWYQQALGQGPEFLTYFQNEAQLDKSGLPSDRFFAERPEGSVSTLKIQRTQQEDSAVYLCASSDPGGGVNYGYTFGSGTRLTVV.

The chain employs TRBV7-6 and TRBJ2-6; D is ambiguous. The CDR3 has 15 amino acids. Trimming took off 5 bases at V and 1 base at J, with 9 bases between the two ends. Germline V gene data show CDR1 as SGHVS and CDR2 as FNYEAQ. CDR3: CASSPPVSGANVLTF. In nucleotides, the CDR3 is TGTGCCAGCAGCCCCCCCGTTTCTGGGGCCAACGTCCTGACTTTC.

V and J are TRBV9 and TRBJ2-6, with 13 bases matching TRBD2. The CDR3 length is 19 residues. Trimming cost V 3 bases and J 0 bases; bases outside gene matches: 6. Germline V lookup: CDR1 SGDLS, CDR2 YYNGEE. DNA of the CDR3: TGTGCCAGCAGCGGACTAGCGGGGGGCCCGGACTCTGGGGCCAACGTCCTGACTTTC. It is translated as CASSGLAGGPDSGANVLTF.

This clonotype showed up many times. The gene calls are TRBV7-8 and TRBJ1-1; unclear D gene. The CDR3 totals 17 residues. CDR1 and CDR2 (germline): SGHVS, FQNEAQ. Trimming took off 5 bases at V and 3 bases at J, with 22 bases between the two ends. CDR3 DNA sequence: TGTGCCAGCAGCCCTAATTTAGTGTCGTACGGTGACACTGAAGCTTTCTTT. Amino acid sequence: CASSPNLVSYGDTEAFF.

This clonotype was seen ten or more times. The V call is TRBV19, the J call TRBJ1-1; 7 bases are a match to TRBD1. The CDR3 runs 15 residues. Germline V gene data show CDR1 as LNHDA and CDR2 as SQIVND (reference sequence). The V segment lost 6 bases and the J segment 0 bases; nucleotides outside the gene matches: 7. The CDR3 sequence is CASSRWDSMNTEAFF. The CDR3, as DNA: TGTGCCAGTAGCCGGTGGGACAGTATGAACACTGAAGCTTTCTTT.

This clonotype occurred many times. The rearrangement uses TRBV9 and TRBJ1-2; perhaps TRBD1 as D (5 bases). V lost 4 bases to trimming and J lost 6 bases, with 13 bases between them. Germline CDR1 and CDR2: SGDLS and YYNGEE. The CDR3 spans 13 residues. The CDR3 bases are TGTGCCAGCAGCCTAACAGGATTGGATGGCTACACCTTC. It specifies CASSLTGLDGYTF. The variable domain in full, completed from reference TRBV9 and TRBJ1-2, reads DSGVTQTPKHLITATGQRVTLRCSPRSGDLSVYWYQQSLDQGLQFLIQYYNGEERAKGNILERFSAQQFPDLHSELNLSSLELGDSALYFCASSLTGLDGYTFGSGTRLTVV.

This clonotype was detected only a few times. The V call is TRBV10-3, the J call TRBJ2-5; D unresolved. Trimming shortened V by 3 bases and J by 5 bases, and 10 bases separated the two germline ends. Germline V CDR1 and CDR2: ENHRY, SYGVKD. The CDR3 runs to 13 residues. CDR3 sequence (DNA): TGTGCCATCAGTGAAGGAGATGTGGAGACCCAGTACTTC. It encodes CAISEGDVETQYF.

This clonotype was seen more than once but under ten times. The chain has TRBV7-9 and TRBJ2-1, with D perhaps matching TRBD2 (6 bases). CDR1 is SEHNR, CDR2 FQNEAQ, per germline (reference sequence). The CDR3 runs 12 residues. Trimming pared 4 bases from V and 15 bases from J, leaving 16 bases between. The CDR3 reads CASSSNPGDWFF. The CDR3 DNA reads as TGTGCCAGCAGCTCGAACCCGGGGGACTGGTTCTTC.

The chain combines TRBV11-3 with TRBJ2-1; a possible D gene is TRBD2 (5 bases). The germline V gene has CDR1 SGHNT and CDR2 YENEEA. The V and J ends lost 5 bases and 9 bases respectively, with 14 bases between them. The CDR3 has 13 residues. The CDR3 DNA reads as TGTGCCAGCAGCCTCTTTTTTGGGAGTGAGCAGTTCTTC. It translates to CASSLFFGSEQFF.